This entry lists 26 T cell receptor beta chains sequenced from one sample in a study of blood T cells in healthy people across ages. Through a sample-barcoded 5' primer and a J-beta primer mix, a second PCR was run for roughly 6 to 12 cycles. Each CDR3 protein is one row after TCRdb ran MiXCR on the 5' RACE reads. This sample yields about 540,000 distinct CDR3 sequences, of which around 24% are seen a single time; roughly 10% belongs to the top ten. The same data also went into a second study, on T cells of mothers and their children.

Sequencing input: blood. The receptors were gathered from a boy between 10 and 17 years old in good health.

This clonotype was picked up a small number of times. The CDR3 sequence is CATSGPPAYNEQFF. DNA of the CDR3: TGTGCCACCAGTGGGCCCCCGGCCTACAATGAGCAGTTCTTC. This chain uses TRBV24-1 with TRBJ2-1; D remains ambiguous. The CDR3 contains 14 residues. Looked up from germline, CDR1 is KGHDR and CDR2 is SFDVKD. V lost 5 bases and J 2 bases, leaving 9 bases between the germline ends.

This clonotype occurred a few times. V usage is TRBV6-1 and J usage is TRBJ2-7; D not resolved. This CDR3 is 11 amino acids long. Germline lookup yields CDR1 MNHNS and CDR2 SASEGT. The V end was cut by 7 bases, the J end by 3 bases, with 7 bases between. The CDR3 sequence is CASKTNYEQYF. The CDR3, as DNA: TGTGCCAGCAAAACGAACTACGAGCAGTACTTC.

J is TRBJ1-1 and V is TRBV6-5, with TRBD1 as a possible D gene (5 bases). Between the trimmed V and J ends, which lost 7 bases and 6 bases, there was a span of 15 bases. Germline loops: CDR1 MNHEY, CDR2 SVGAGI. This CDR3 comprises 13 residues. In DNA, the CDR3 is TGTGCCAGCACCTATCAGGGCTCGGCTGAAGCTTTCTTT. Translating it yields CASTYQGSAEAFF.

This clonotype was observed a few times. The chain carries TRBV9 and TRBJ2-5; TRBD2 is a possible D gene (6 bases). The germline V and J ends were trimmed by 0 bases and 5 bases, with 17 bases remaining between them. CDR1 and CDR2 from the germline V gene are SGDLS and YYNGEE. This CDR3 spans 16 amino acids. For the CDR3, the DNA is TGTGCCAGCAGCGTAGGGGGAGGTACTAGGGGCGAGACCCAGTACTTC. It translates to CASSVGGGTRGETQYF.

The CDR3 spells CSATPDRPASGTDTQYF. The CDR3 bases are TGCAGTGCTACTCCGGACAGACCGGCGAGCGGCACAGATACGCAGTATTTT. The rearrangement links TRBV20-1 to TRBJ2-3, with a possible D match to TRBD1 (6 bases). Trimming removed 4 bases at V and 1 base at J, with 21 bases between. The CDR3 has 17 residues. Germline-derived CDR1 and CDR2 are DFQATT and SNEGSKA (reference sequence).

This clonotype showed up just a few times. The gene calls are TRBV6-5 and TRBJ2-7; D call uncertain. This CDR3 is built from 14 residues. V lost 0 bases to trimming and J lost 1 base, with 7 bases between them. CDR1 and CDR2 (germline): MNHEY, SVGAGI. CDR3 sequence (DNA): TGTGCCAGCAGTTACTCCCATCCTTCCTACGAGCAGTACTTC. This translates into CASSYSHPSYEQYF.

This chain links TRBV4-1 with TRBJ2-7, with 8 bases aligning to TRBD1. This CDR3 is 16 amino acids long. Germline V CDR1 and CDR2: MGHRA, YSYEKL. The V segment lost 2 bases and the J segment 2 bases; nucleotides outside the gene matches: 8. CDR3 amino acids: CASSQFMDREPYEQYF. In DNA form, the CDR3 reads TGCGCCAGCAGCCAATTCATGGACAGGGAGCCCTACGAGCAGTACTTC.

Concerning this clonotype: A junction end diverges from the germline sequence, so it may reflect a read error. V and J are TRBV11-2 and TRBJ2-1; 9 nucleotides agree with TRBD2. The CDR3 contains 17 residues. Germline lookup yields CDR1 SGHAT and CDR2 FQNNGV. Here the CDR3 DNA reads TGTGCCAGCAACTTATGGAGCGGGGGGCGATTATACAATGAGCAGTTCTTC. It is translated as CASNLWSGGRLYNEQFF. Full variable domain (missing parts from reference TRBV11-2 and TRBJ2-1): EAGVAQSPRYKIIEKRQSVAFWCNPISGHATLYWYQQILGQGPKLLIQFQNNGVVDDSQLPKDRFSAERLKGVDSTLKIQPAKLEDSAVYLCASNLWSGGRLYNEQFFGPGTRLTVL.

This clonotype was seen only a few times. The V and J genes are TRBV6-2 or TRBV6-3 and TRBJ2-3, with a weak D call TRBD2 (6 bases). CDR1 MNHEY and CDR2 SVGEGT come from the germline V gene. CDR3 length: 13 amino acids. The V end was cut by 6 bases, the J end by 5 bases, with 12 bases between. As DNA, the CDR3 is TGTGCCAGCAGAGGAGGGTTTATAGATACGCAGTATTTT. Protein sequence: CASRGGFIDTQYF.

Many counts were recorded for this clonotype. The chain has TRBV11-2 and TRBJ1-6; a possible D gene is TRBD1 (6 bases). The germline gives CDR1 SGHAT, CDR2 FQNNGV. This CDR3 region has 15 residues. The V end lost 5 bases, the J end lost 4 bases, and 12 bases lay between the germline ends. CDR3 bases: TGTGCCAGCAGCCCTGGGGACACTTATAATTCACCCCTCCACTTT. Translation: CASSPGDTYNSPLHF.

The CDR3 region has the DNA TGTGCCAGCAGCCGATCGACAGGGGGCAATGAGCAGTTCTTC. Translation gives CASSRSTGGNEQFF. The genes are TRBV7-2 and TRBJ2-1; the match to TRBD1 covers 9 bases. Germline CDR1 and CDR2: SGHTA and FQGNSA. The CDR3 runs to 14 residues. V lost 5 bases, J lost 6 bases, and 5 bases stayed unmatched. The full variable domain, in which reference TRBV7-2 and TRBJ2-1 provide the parts outside the CDR3, is GAGVSQSPSNKVTEKGKDVELRCDPISGHTALYWYRQSLGQGLEFLIYFQGNSAPDKSGLPSDRFSAERTGGSVSTLTIQRTQQEDSAVYLCASSRSTGGNEQFFGPGTRLTVL.

In the case of this clonotype: A much larger clone differs from this one at a single base, so this may be a read error. The chain links TRBV7-9 to TRBJ1-6, with TRBD1 identical over 9 bases. The J segment lost 13 bases and the V segment lost 4 bases, leaving 8 bases of the junction unmatched. This CDR3 is built from 14 residues. Germline CDR1 is SEHNR and CDR2 is FQNEAQ (reference sequence). CDR3 in DNA: TGTGCCAGCAGCTGGGACAGGGACGTCCCGCCCCTCCACTTT. Translated, it gives CASSWDRDVPPLHF.

Written as DNA, the CDR3 is TGTGCCAGCAGCTTTGGACAGGCTAACACCGGGGAGCTGTTTTTT. It translates to CASSFGQANTGELFF. The chain couples TRBV14 to TRBJ2-2; 7 positions match TRBD1. Germline CDR1 SGHDN, CDR2 FVKESK. V was clipped by 5 bases and J by 2 bases; unmatched bases: 5. This CDR3 is built from 15 residues. The full variable domain, rest sourced from reference TRBV14 and TRBJ2-2, is EAGVTQFPSHSVIEKGQTVTLRCDPISGHDNLYWYRRVMGKEIKFLLHFVKESKQDESGMPNNRFLAERTGGTYSTLKVQPAELEDSGVYFCASSFGQANTGELFFGEGSRLTVL.

This clonotype was observed at least ten times. This chain links TRBV27 with TRBJ1-1; D gene uncertain. Germline V CDR1 and CDR2: MNHEY, SMNVEV (reference sequence). Trimming took off 6 bases at V and 10 bases at J, with 15 bases between the two ends. This CDR3 has 12 residues. CDR3 sequence: CASSPPGWGAFF. Here the CDR3 DNA reads TGTGCCAGCAGCCCCCCGGGGTGGGGAGCTTTCTTT.

J is TRBJ1-5 and V is TRBV9; 10 bases line up with TRBD1. CDR3 length: 15 residues. Germline V lookup: CDR1 SGDLS, CDR2 YYNGEE. Trimming removed 4 bases from V and 11 bases from J; junction bases left unmatched: 12. CDR3 bases: TGTGCCAGCAGCCCCGAACGGACAGGGGGGTTAGCCCAGCATTTT. Amino acid sequence: CASSPERTGGLAQHF.

As concerns this clonotype: The germline gene is not matched at one end of the junction; a read error may be the cause. The V and J genes are TRBV6-1 and TRBJ2-3, with D perhaps TRBD2 (6 bases). In germline, CDR1 is MNHNS, CDR2 SASEGT. This CDR3 region has 15 residues. The CDR3 DNA reads TGTGCCAGCAGTGACGGAATAACTAGCATAGATACGCAGTATTTT. It yields the protein CASSDGITSIDTQYF.

The rearrangement uses TRBV20-1 and TRBJ1-1; possibly TRBD1 for D (6 bases). The CDR3 length is 15 residues. The germline V gene has CDR1 DFQATT and CDR2 SNEGSKA (reference sequence). Between the trimmed V and J ends, which lost 3 bases and 6 bases, there was a span of 20 bases. CDR3 amino acids: CSASRGVGRRSEAFF. The CDR3 DNA follows: TGCAGTGCTAGTAGGGGGGTGGGCAGGAGGTCTGAAGCTTTCTTT.

This clonotype showed up just a few times. The rearrangement joins TRBV29-1 to TRBJ2-5; TRBD1 aligns across 9 bases. V dropped 6 bases and J dropped 7; count of bases not matched to a gene: 18. Germline assignment: CDR1 SQVTM and CDR2 ANQGSEA. The CDR3 runs to 16 residues. CDR3 bases: TGCAGCGTCCCCAAACCCCCGGGACAGGGAGTTGGGACCCAGTACTTC. Amino acid sequence: CSVPKPPGQGVGTQYF.

The chain recombines TRBV7-2 with TRBJ2-2; D ambiguous. This CDR3 has 15 residues. From germline, CDR1 is SGHTA and CDR2 FQGNSA. Trimming pared 3 bases from V and 4 bases from J, leaving 12 bases between. The CDR3 bases are TGTGCCAGCAGCTTTTTCAGGAGTTCCACCGGGGAGCTGTTTTTT. It codes for CASSFFRSSTGELFF. Full variable domain (missing parts from reference TRBV7-2 and TRBJ2-2): GAGVSQSPSNKVTEKGKDVELRCDPISGHTALYWYRQSLGQGLEFLIYFQGNSAPDKSGLPSDRFSAERTGGSVSTLTIQRTQQEDSAVYLCASSFFRSSTGELFFGEGSRLTVL.

Worth noting for this clonotype: At one boundary the junction diverges from the germline segment, which might be a read error. The chain is built from TRBV10-3 and TRBJ2-6; no clear D gene. This CDR3 is 17 amino acids long. In germline, CDR1 is ENHRY, CDR2 SYGVKD. The CDR3 bases are TGTGTCATCAGTGAGTCTGGCTTTTCCTCTGGGGCCAACGTCCTGACTTTC. It encodes CVISESGFSSGANVLTF.

In this sample, this clonotype turned up a few times. V usage is TRBV24-1 and J usage is TRBJ2-2; D remains unclear. The CDR3 sequence is 12 residues long. Trimming pared 11 bases from V and 0 bases from J, leaving 6 bases between. Germline V gene lookup returns CDR1 KGHDR and CDR2 SFDVKD. CDR3 bases: TGTGCCATCGACGCGAACACCGGGGAGCTGTTTTTT. Residues: CAIDANTGELFF.

The J gene is TRBJ2-2, the V gene TRBV27; the match to TRBD1 covers 10 bases. V gave up 6 bases and J gave up 5 bases; unmatched junction bases: 9. This CDR3 contains 16 residues. Germline CDR1 is MNHEY and CDR2 is SMNVEV (reference sequence). The CDR3 nucleotides are TGTGCCAGCAGCCGGGGGGACAGGGGAAAAACCGGGGAGCTGTTTTTT. Residues: CASSRGDRGKTGELFF.

The chain uses TRBV7-8 and TRBJ2-7; D call uncertain. The CDR3 extends over 14 amino acids. Germline V gene data show CDR1 as SGHVS and CDR2 as FQNEAQ. Between the trimmed V and J ends, which lost 3 bases and 6 bases, there was a span of 15 bases. CDR3 protein: CASSLRVSVVEQYF. The CDR3 nucleotides are TGTGCCAGCAGCTTGAGAGTCTCGGTCGTCGAGCAGTACTTC. Filled out from reference TRBV7-8 and TRBJ2-7, the complete variable domain reads GAGVSQSPRYKVAKRGQDVALRCDPISGHVSLFWYQQALGQGPEFLTYFQNEAQLDKSGLPSDRFFAERPEGSVSTLKIQRTQQEDSAVYLCASSLRVSVVEQYFGPGTRLTVT.

Turning to this clonotype: An end of the junction differs from the germline gene, which may be a read error. The chain couples TRBV19 to TRBJ1-1; a possible D gene is TRBD1 (5 bases). In germline, CDR1 is LNHDA, CDR2 SQIVND (reference sequence). This CDR3 has 11 amino acids. The CDR3 DNA reads as TGTGCCAGTAATTGGGGCACTGAAGCTTCCTTT. Its protein product is CASNWGTEASF.

V and J are TRBV7-9 and TRBJ2-5; 10 bases fit TRBD2. V gave up 5 bases and J gave up 2 bases; unmatched junction bases: 11. CDR3 length: 17 amino acids. CDR1 SEHNR and CDR2 FQNEAQ come from the germline V gene (reference sequence). The chain's CDR3 is CASSPRQLAGWQETQYF. The DNA for the CDR3 is TGTGCCAGCAGCCCGCGGCAACTAGCGGGATGGCAAGAGACCCAGTACTTC.

This clonotype was observed a few times. The rearrangement uses TRBV18 and TRBJ1-1; 8 bases are shared with TRBD1. The germline V gene encodes CDR1 KGHSH and CDR2 LQKENI. This CDR3 has 18 residues. V trimming: 5 bases; J trimming: 4 bases; junction bases outside the gene matches: 18. For the CDR3, the DNA is TGTGCCAGCTCAGGATTCACGACAGGGGCTTCGAGGGGCACTGAAGCTTTCTTT. This gives the protein CASSGFTTGASRGTEAFF.